The T cell receptor (beta chain) described here comes from a study of T cell repertoires in cytomegalovirus infection. Study results and limitations: Pooled public TCR beta family frequency picked out CMV carriers with the relevant HLA.

TCRdb redid the calling of the reads with MiXCR, one entry per CDR3 protein. The sample carries approximately 470,000 distinct CDR3 sequences, approximately 40% recorded once. This clonotype occurred a few times. Antigen unknown. Mismatch with germline at one junction end may stem from a read error. Material: cultured PBMCs, obtained from culture after CMV antigen stimulation. The TCR originated in a human donor in good health (CMV status not recorded). Some clones in this sample may be carry-over from other donors' samples.

CDR3 bases: TGCGCCAGCAGCCAATCCACCCCCGGGACTAGCGACTTC. Translated, it gives CASSQSTPGTSDF. This chain connects TRBV4-3 to TRBJ2-4; the match to TRBD2 covers 10 bases. Germline V gives CDR1 LGHNA, CDR2 YSLEER. The CDR3 totals 13 residues.